This T cell receptor (beta chain) was sequenced for a study of Ad26.COV2.S vaccination and SARS-CoV-2 variants. Study-wide context: Each vaccinee took Ad26.COV2.S intramuscularly, once or twice 56 days apart. Study results and caveats: Placebo and vaccine recipients had non-spike TCR breadth that was similar. Those who received the vaccine showed greater spike-specific TCR breadth than those given placebo.

This clone occurred once. Its antigen is not known. With 4 bases removed from V and 0 bases from J, the gap between germline ends came to 10 bases. CDR1 and CDR2 (germline): MNHEY, SVGAGI. CDR3 length: 15 residues. Treatment defined: 15 to 20 received Ad26.COV2.S at low or high dose, single or two shots; five or six received placebo; per-sample allocation not given. Material that was analyzed had been drawn on day 63 after the first vaccine or placebo injection. A Boston donor was an adult aged 18-55 years. TCRdb keeps only in-frame clones here, not all; method: immunoSEQ multiplex PCR. The sample yields around 250,000 clones, around 87% seen once.

The specimen comprised peripheral blood, sampled in a trial of Ad26.COV2.S vaccine versus placebo. This receptor was obtained from a person between 18 and 59 years old who received the Ad26.COV2.S COVID-19 vaccine or a placebo. J is TRBJ1-5 and V is TRBV6-5, with a weak D call TRBD1 (6 bases). CDR3 DNA: TGTGCCAGCAGTTTGGGCAGGGGTAGCAATCAGCCCCAGCATTTT. It specifies CASSLGRGSNQPQHF.